Following are 28 T cell receptor beta chains from one sample sequenced in a study of OX40 agonist ivuxolimab in advanced cancers. The table came from immunoSEQ multiplex PCR; TCRdb's copy has only in-frame clones and leaves some out. The table lists 100,000 to 150,000 clones, 90% of them singletons. The starting material was CD4+ or CD8+ T cells sorted from blood, obtained in a trial of the OX40 agonist ivuxolimab. These receptors all come from an adult with an advanced solid tumor such as melanoma, head and neck, liver or kidney cancer.

This clone occurred a few times. CDR3 residues: CAWSEGQGSTEAFF. CDR3 DNA sequence: TGTGCCTGGAGTGAGGGACAGGGGTCCACTGAAGCTTTCTTT. The rearrangement uses TRBV30 and TRBJ1-1, with 10 positions matching TRBD1. With V trimmed by 1 base and J by 4 bases, 3 bases remained unmatched. Per germline, CDR1 GTSNPN and CDR2 SVGIG (reference sequence). This CDR3 is built from 14 residues.

The chain employs TRBV28 and TRBJ1-2; weak D call: TRBD1 (5 bases). From germline, CDR1 is MDHEN and CDR2 SYDVKM. CDR3 length equals 16 residues. Deletions cut 4 bases from V and 4 bases from J, with 19 bases between. CDR3: CASSSSRRVSLYGYTF. DNA of the CDR3: TGTGCCAGCAGTTCGTCCCGCAGGGTCAGTCTCTATGGCTACACCTTC.

V is TRBV7-8 and J is TRBJ2-3; D unclear. Germline assignment: CDR1 SGHVS and CDR2 FQNEAQ. V shed 4 bases and J shed 0 bases, with 11 bases lying between them. The CDR3 extends over 15 amino acids. This CDR3 reads CASSSIRISTDTQYF. The CDR3 nucleotides are TGTGCCAGCAGCTCAATACGGATTAGCACAGATACGCAGTATTTT.

The chain is built from TRBV15 and TRBJ1-1; D uncertain. The CDR3 is 12 residues long. The germline V and J ends were trimmed by 1 base and 3 bases, with 3 bases remaining between them. CDR1 and CDR2 from the germline V gene are LNHNV and YYDKDF (reference sequence). CDR3 DNA sequence: TGTGCCACCAGCAGAGGGGACACTGAAGCTTTCTTT. Amino acid sequence: CATSRGDTEAFF.

The chain links TRBV5-4 to TRBJ2-1, with D possibly being TRBD2 (6 bases). Trimming stripped 0 bases from V and 5 bases from J, with 12 bases between. The CDR3 is 15 amino acids. Germline V gene sequence: CDR1 SGHNT, CDR2 YYREEE (reference sequence). CDR3 sequence: CASSLGGIGDNEQFF. CDR3 DNA sequence: TGTGCCAGCAGCTTGGGCGGGATAGGAGACAATGAGCAGTTCTTC.

This clone came up a few times. The chain recombines TRBV28 with TRBJ1-1; possible D gene TRBD1, 6 bases. Germline CDR1 MDHEN, CDR2 SYDVKM. Between the trimmed V and J ends, which lost 6 bases and 5 bases, there was a span of 19 bases. The CDR3 runs to 15 residues. The CDR3 protein is CASRPPNRAWTEAFF. CDR3 nucleotides: TGTGCCAGCAGGCCCCCGAACAGGGCGTGGACTGAAGCTTTCTTT. Drawing the rest from reference TRBV28 and TRBJ1-1, the complete variable domain is DVKVTQSSRYLVKRTGEKVFLECVQDMDHENMFWYRQDPGLGLRLIYFSYDVKMKEKGDIPEGYSVSREKKERFSLILESASTNQTSMYLCASRPPNRAWTEAFFGQGTRLTVV.

This sequence joins TRBV19 and TRBJ1-5, with D possibly matching TRBD1 (6 bases). Germline V gene sequence: CDR1 LNHDA, CDR2 SQIVND (reference sequence). Trimming took off 4 bases at V and 2 bases at J, with 12 bases between the two ends. The CDR3 covers 15 residues. CDR3 DNA sequence: TGTGCCAGTAGTAAGCGGGGGGCTGGCAATCAGCCCCAGCATTTT. It is translated as CASSKRGAGNQPQHF.

V and J are TRBV7-2 and TRBJ2-2; TRBD2 matches at 9 bases. The ends lost 1 base at V and 2 bases at J; junction bases unmatched: 5. The CDR3 extends over 17 amino acids. Germline-derived CDR1 and CDR2 are SGHTA and FQGNSA. The DNA for the CDR3 is TGTGCCAGCAGCTTAGGTCGGCTAGCGGGAAACACCGGGGAGCTGTTTTTT. It encodes CASSLGRLAGNTGELFF.

The chain joins TRBV28 to TRBJ1-4, with D possibly being TRBD1 (6 bases). Germline V lookup: CDR1 MDHEN, CDR2 SYDVKM. The CDR3 runs to 14 residues. V was trimmed by 7 bases and J by 7 bases, leaving 16 bases between them. This CDR3 is CASKWIRGAEKLFF. The CDR3 DNA reads as TGTGCCAGCAAGTGGATCAGGGGCGCTGAAAAACTGTTTTTT.

This chain connects TRBV18 to TRBJ2-7, with D uncertain. Germline values: CDR1 KGHSH, CDR2 LQKENI. The V end lost 3 bases, the J end lost 2 bases, and 5 bases lay between the germline ends. This CDR3 has 12 residues. The CDR3: CASSPSTYEQYF. The DNA for the CDR3 is TGTGCCAGCTCACCGTCGACCTACGAGCAGTACTTC.

The rearrangement links TRBV7-3 to TRBJ1-2; TRBD1 matches at 9 bases. V lost 2 bases and J lost 0; bases outside the gene matches: 1. The CDR3 spans 15 residues. Germline assignment: CDR1 SGHTA and CDR2 FQGTGA. The CDR3 reads CASSLDRGSNYGYTF. CDR3 sequence (DNA): TGTGCCAGCAGCTTAGACAGGGGGTCTAACTATGGCTACACCTTC.

The chain uses TRBV6-1 and TRBJ1-4, with D maybe TRBD1 (6 bases). The germline V and J ends were trimmed by 10 bases and 4 bases, with 10 bases remaining between them. The CDR3 is 12 residues long. In germline, CDR1 is MNHNS, CDR2 SASEGT. CDR3 DNA: TGTGCCATCGCACAGGGTAATGAAAAACTGTTTTTT. This sequence encodes CAIAQGNEKLFF.

V and J are TRBV4-1 and TRBJ2-1; maybe TRBD2 (6 bases). The germline V gene encodes CDR1 MGHRA and CDR2 YSYEKL. V was trimmed by 2 bases and J by 6 bases, leaving 20 bases between them. The CDR3 spans 17 residues. The CDR3 region has the DNA TGCGCCAGCAGCCAAAAAGACGGTCTAGCACTAGCCAATGAGCAGTTCTTC. Its protein product is CASSQKDGLALANEQFF.

The chain couples TRBV5-6 to TRBJ2-1; D might be TRBD1 (6 bases). Trimming left V 2 bases short and J 4 bases short, with 16 bases between. The germline V gene has CDR1 SGHDT and CDR2 YYEEEE. This CDR3 is 16 amino acids long. CDR3 bases: TGTGCCAGCAGCTTTCGGGACAAAGCTCTATACAATGAGCAGTTCTTC. Amino acid sequence: CASSFRDKALYNEQFF.

This clone was counted a few times. The chain links TRBV4-3 to TRBJ2-3; D is possibly TRBD2 (5 bases). The CDR3 has 14 residues. Germline CDR1 LGHNA, CDR2 YSLEER. Trimming left V 1 base short and J 6 bases short, with 11 bases between. This chain's CDR3 is CASSQGSSSDTQYF. The CDR3, as DNA: TGCGCCAGCAGCCAAGGATCTAGCTCTGATACGCAGTATTTT.

In nucleotides, the CDR3 is TGTGCCAGCAGTGATTTGCGCCCTTTGAACAATGAGCAGTTCTTC. It translates to CASSDLRPLNNEQFF. V usage is TRBV2 and J usage is TRBJ2-1; D uncertain. CDR1 is SNHLY and CDR2 is FYNNEI in the germline V gene. Trimming pared 3 bases from V and 5 bases from J, leaving 14 bases between. The CDR3 is 15 amino acids.

The chain combines TRBV19 with TRBJ1-5; D uncertain. V was trimmed by 1 base and J by 7 bases, leaving 8 bases between them. This CDR3 contains 13 residues. Germline V gene lookup returns CDR1 LNHDA and CDR2 SQIVND (reference sequence). The CDR3 spells CASSIGWGQPQHF. CDR3 DNA: TGTGCCAGTAGTATAGGCTGGGGACAGCCCCAGCATTTT.

The chain is built from TRBV9 and TRBJ2-3; 7 bases match TRBD2. CDR3 length: 15 residues. In germline, CDR1 is SGDLS, CDR2 YYNGEE. V dropped 0 bases and J dropped 1; count of bases not matched to a gene: 2. The CDR3 coding sequence is TGTGCCAGCAGCGTAGCGGGAGGAGGCACAGATACGCAGTATTTT. Amino acids: CASSVAGGGTDTQYF.

This clone was detected many times. The chain carries TRBV9 and TRBJ2-7, with a tentative D call TRBD2 (6 bases). Trimming left V 0 bases short and J 4 bases short, with 11 bases between. CDR3 length: 14 amino acids. CDR1 is SGDLS and CDR2 is YYNGEE in the germline V gene. CDR3 amino acids: CASSVAGDGYEQYF. The CDR3 region has the DNA TGTGCCAGCAGCGTAGCGGGAGATGGGTACGAGCAGTACTTC.

The rearrangement uses TRBV28 and TRBJ2-7; D perhaps matches TRBD1 (5 bases). This CDR3 has 12 amino acids. From germline, CDR1 is MDHEN and CDR2 SYDVKM. The V gene lost 2 bases and the J gene lost 10 bases, with 12 bases spanning the gap. As DNA, the CDR3 is TGTGCCAGCAGTTTAAAATGGGGCCATCAGTACTTC. This encodes CASSLKWGHQYF. Complete variable domain (other parts from reference TRBV28 and TRBJ2-7): DVKVTQSSRYLVKRTGEKVFLECVQDMDHENMFWYRQDPGLGLRLIYFSYDVKMKEKGDIPEGYSVSREKKERFSLILESASTNQTSMYLCASSLKWGHQYFGPGTRLTVT.

The chain combines TRBV7-2 with TRBJ1-4; D uncertain. The V end was cut by 1 base, the J end by 0 bases, with 3 bases between. The CDR3 runs 14 residues. Germline V gene lookup returns CDR1 SGHTA and CDR2 FQGNSA. The CDR3 here is CASSLVSTNEKLFF. As DNA, the CDR3 is TGTGCCAGCAGCTTAGTATCAACTAATGAAAAACTGTTTTTT.

This clone showed up just a few times. This sequence joins TRBV28 and TRBJ2-5; TRBD2 agrees at 10 bases. After removal of 2 bases from V and 5 bases from J, the junction contained 11 bases not matched to a gene. The length of the CDR3 is 17 residues. Germline CDR1 MDHEN, CDR2 SYDVKM. CDR3 residues: CASSLQREGRIRETQYF. The CDR3 DNA reads as TGTGCCAGCAGTTTACAGCGGGAGGGCCGTATTAGGGAGACCCAGTACTTC. The variable domain in full, completed from reference TRBV28 and TRBJ2-5, reads DVKVTQSSRYLVKRTGEKVFLECVQDMDHENMFWYRQDPGLGLRLIYFSYDVKMKEKGDIPEGYSVSREKKERFSLILESASTNQTSMYLCASSLQREGRIRETQYFGPGTRLLVL.

CDR3 bases: TGTGCCAGCAGTTCGGTATCCAGGGATCTTGGCTACACCTTC. It codes for CASSSVSRDLGYTF. V usage is TRBV28 and J usage is TRBJ1-2, with a weak D call TRBD1 (5 bases). Trimming removed 4 bases at V and 7 bases at J, with 16 bases between. Per the germline V gene, CDR1 is MDHEN and CDR2 is SYDVKM. This CDR3 spans 14 amino acids.

CDR3 in DNA: TGTGCCAGCAGTATGGAGGGGTTGACTGAAGCTTTCTTT. Its protein product is CASSMEGLTEAFF. The chain recombines TRBV6-5 with TRBJ1-1; weak D call: TRBD1 (5 bases). The CDR3 is 13 residues long. The germline gives CDR1 MNHEY, CDR2 SVGAGI. Between the trimmed V and J ends, which lost 5 bases and 5 bases, there was a span of 12 bases.

The chain carries TRBV5-4 and TRBJ2-1; D unclear. The V gene lost 1 base and the J gene lost 5 bases, with 7 bases spanning the gap. The CDR3 is 13 residues long. CDR1 and CDR2 (germline): SGHNT, YYREEE (reference sequence). CDR3: CASSLRQNNEQFF. CDR3 coding DNA: TGTGCCAGCAGCTTGAGGCAGAACAATGAGCAGTTCTTC.

This chain uses TRBV6-6 with TRBJ2-7; the match to TRBD1 covers 8 bases. There are 13 residues in the CDR3. Trimming removed 6 bases from V and 2 bases from J; junction bases left unmatched: 3. Germline V gene sequence: CDR1 MNHNY, CDR2 SVGAGI (reference sequence). The CDR3 is CASSADRAYEQYF. The CDR3 coding sequence is TGTGCCAGCAGCGCGGACAGGGCCTACGAGCAGTACTTC.

The CDR3 loop reads CASSLPGQATEAFF. CDR3 DNA sequence: TGTGCCAGCAGTTTACCGGGACAGGCAACTGAAGCTTTCTTT. The chain carries TRBV27 and TRBJ1-1; TRBD1 matches at 8 bases. CDR3 length: 14 residues. The V gene's germline CDR1 is MNHEY and CDR2 SMNVEV (reference sequence). V was pared by 2 bases and J by 5 bases, with 4 bases of the junction left unmatched.

The J gene is TRBJ2-2, the V gene TRBV9; 10 bases agree with TRBD2. Per the germline V gene, CDR1 is SGDLS and CDR2 is YYNGEE. V shed 5 bases, J shed 6 bases, and the junction held 10 bases outside the gene matches. CDR3 length: 16 amino acids. Here the CDR3 DNA reads TGTGCCAGCAGTAGAGGGCTAGCGGGAGCCGCCGGGGAGCTGTTTTTT. This codes for CASSRGLAGAAGELFF.